This T cell receptor (beta chain) was sequenced for a study of blood T cell repertoires in COVID-19. Background on the study: PBMCs, B-cell-depleted T cells, or T cells provided the cDNA or gDNA that made up the material.

The protocol was immunoSEQ multiplex PCR, while the TCRdb copy is restricted to in-frame clones and leaves out a portion. This sample has tens of thousands of clones, with 85% to 90% found just once. Trimming stripped 8 bases from V and 5 bases from J, with 13 bases between. The length of the CDR3 is 13 residues. The germline CDR1 and CDR2 sequences are SNHLY and FYNNEI. The V and J genes are TRBV2 and TRBJ1-5, with D possibly being TRBD1 (5 bases). This sequence was found in a woman over 75 in a cohort sampled during active or convalescent COVID-19. Sequenced: peripheral blood. In nucleotides, the CDR3 is TGTGCCAGCGGTGGACAACCCTATCAGCCCCAGCATTTT. Amino acid sequence: CASGGQPYQPQHF.